These T cell receptor beta chains were read from a single sample in a study of blood T cell repertoires in COVID-19. Generated by immunoSEQ multiplex PCR, the TCRdb table keeps only in-frame clones and is missing some. Among under 300,000 clones listed, roughly 79% were seen once. The sequenced sample consisted of PBMCs or T cells enriched from blood (not recorded which). The receptor set was obtained from a man aged 40-55 years who had recovered from COVID-19. The CDR3 runs from the conserved cysteine through the conserved F or W. The order of the fields is CDR3 protein, CDR3 DNA, J gene, D gene, V gene. D genes are given only for firm matches.

CASSLGQGALEAFF,TGTGCCAGTAGTTTGGGGCAGGGGGCTCTTGAAGCTTTCTTT,TRBJ1-1,TRBD1,TRBV19
CASSLMRGGAGDTQYF,TGTGCCAGCAGCTTAATGCGCGGGGGGGCCGGGGATACGCAGTATTTT,TRBJ2-3,TRBD2,TRBV7-9
CAWLPATNEKLFF,TGTGCCTGGCTACCCGCAACTAATGAAAAACTGTTTTTT,TRBJ1-4,.,TRBV30
CSVGGNTYEQYF,TGCAGCGTTGGGGGCAATACCTACGAGCAGTACTTC,TRBJ2-7,.,TRBV29-1
CASSFSPSGTDQETQYF,TGCGCCAGCAGCTTTTCGCCTAGCGGGACGGACCAAGAGACCCAGTACTTC,TRBJ2-5,TRBD2,TRBV5-1
CASSPLKSGLAASIQYF,TGTGCCAGCAGTCCTCTTAAAAGTGGGCTAGCTGCGAGCATTCAGTACTTC,TRBJ2-4,.,TRBV28
CSVAGGAFDYGYTF,TGCAGCGTCGCTGGGGGGGCCTTCGACTATGGCTACACCTTC,TRBJ1-2,.,TRBV29-1
CASGRDTYNEQFF,TGTGCCAGCGGCCGGGACACTTACAATGAGCAGTTCTTC,TRBJ2-1,.,TRBV6-5
CASSRGGDAYEQYF,TGTGCCAGCAGCCGAGGCGGGGACGCCTACGAGCAGTACTTC,TRBJ2-7,.,TRBV7-9
CASSKDRGYGYTF,TGTGCCAGTAGTAAGGACAGGGGTTATGGCTACACCTTC,TRBJ1-2,TRBD1,TRBV19
CASAMTGRSEAFF,TGTGCCAGTGCTATGACAGGGCGGTCTGAAGCTTTCTTT,TRBJ1-1,TRBD1,TRBV19
CASKTGQLNTEAFF,TGTGCCAGCAAGACGGGACAACTGAACACTGAAGCTTTCTTT,TRBJ1-1,.,TRBV28
CASSLTAETQYF,TGTGCCAGCAGTCTGACAGCCGAGACCCAGTACTTC,TRBJ2-5,.,TRBV6-5
CATSRGTASEAFF,TGTGCCACCAGCCGGGGTACAGCATCTGAAGCTTTCTTT,TRBJ1-1,.,TRBV15
CASSLSPTGIRFGNEQYF,TGTGCCAGCAGTTTATCCCCGACAGGGATCCGTTTCGGGAACGAGCAGTACTTC,TRBJ2-7,TRBD1,TRBV27
CVRSLVPRGSHAGANVLTF,TGTGTCAGAAGCTTAGTACCGAGGGGGAGTCATGCTGGGGCCAACGTCCTGACTTTC,TRBJ2-6,.,TRBV7-5
CASTLGQGGTEAFF,TGCGCCAGCACCCTCGGACAGGGAGGCACTGAAGCTTTCTTT,TRBJ1-1,TRBD1,TRBV5-1
CASSPLAGQGMGTEAFF,TGTGCCAGCAGCCCACTAGCGGGACAGGGAATGGGCACTGAAGCTTTCTTT,TRBJ1-1,TRBD1,TRBV4-2